A single T cell receptor beta chain is shown here with its context. The target antigen is unknown. The whole isolated RNA underwent reverse transcription, so sequencing captured expressed TCRB transcripts. Profiled with immunoSEQ multiplex PCR; TCRdb holds only in-frame clones, not every one. The sample includes under 25,000 clones, 50% of them seen just once. The entry originates in a study of beta chain features in type 1 diabetes. Findings and caveats of the study: Type 1 diabetes patients had fewer VDJ junction insertions and more deletions. The naive, central memory and Treg TCRB repertoires looked more alike in patients than they did in healthy donors. PCR might pick shorter templates more often, in the same way for patients and controls.

There was one heparinised blood draw per donor, averaging roughly 100 mL. Germline V CDR1 and CDR2: SGHDN, FVKESK. Trimming took off 0 bases at V and 8 bases at J, with 13 bases between the two ends. The CDR3 loop spans 15 amino acids. This TCR came from a man between 18 and 29 years old in good health. V and J are TRBV14 and TRBJ2-2, with a weak D call TRBD1 (5 bases). The sample consisted of stem cell memory CD4+ T cells from blood. CDR3 protein: CASSQEDSAMGELFF. CDR3 sequence (DNA): TGTGCCAGCAGCCAAGAAGACAGTGCTATGGGGGAGCTGTTTTTT. Full variable domain (outside the CDR3, taken from reference TRBV14 and TRBJ2-2): EAGVTQFPSHSVIEKGQTVTLRCDPISGHDNLYWYRRVMGKEIKFLLHFVKESKQDESGMPNNRFLAERTGGTYSTLKVQPAELEDSGVYFCASSQEDSAMGELFFGEGSRLTVL.